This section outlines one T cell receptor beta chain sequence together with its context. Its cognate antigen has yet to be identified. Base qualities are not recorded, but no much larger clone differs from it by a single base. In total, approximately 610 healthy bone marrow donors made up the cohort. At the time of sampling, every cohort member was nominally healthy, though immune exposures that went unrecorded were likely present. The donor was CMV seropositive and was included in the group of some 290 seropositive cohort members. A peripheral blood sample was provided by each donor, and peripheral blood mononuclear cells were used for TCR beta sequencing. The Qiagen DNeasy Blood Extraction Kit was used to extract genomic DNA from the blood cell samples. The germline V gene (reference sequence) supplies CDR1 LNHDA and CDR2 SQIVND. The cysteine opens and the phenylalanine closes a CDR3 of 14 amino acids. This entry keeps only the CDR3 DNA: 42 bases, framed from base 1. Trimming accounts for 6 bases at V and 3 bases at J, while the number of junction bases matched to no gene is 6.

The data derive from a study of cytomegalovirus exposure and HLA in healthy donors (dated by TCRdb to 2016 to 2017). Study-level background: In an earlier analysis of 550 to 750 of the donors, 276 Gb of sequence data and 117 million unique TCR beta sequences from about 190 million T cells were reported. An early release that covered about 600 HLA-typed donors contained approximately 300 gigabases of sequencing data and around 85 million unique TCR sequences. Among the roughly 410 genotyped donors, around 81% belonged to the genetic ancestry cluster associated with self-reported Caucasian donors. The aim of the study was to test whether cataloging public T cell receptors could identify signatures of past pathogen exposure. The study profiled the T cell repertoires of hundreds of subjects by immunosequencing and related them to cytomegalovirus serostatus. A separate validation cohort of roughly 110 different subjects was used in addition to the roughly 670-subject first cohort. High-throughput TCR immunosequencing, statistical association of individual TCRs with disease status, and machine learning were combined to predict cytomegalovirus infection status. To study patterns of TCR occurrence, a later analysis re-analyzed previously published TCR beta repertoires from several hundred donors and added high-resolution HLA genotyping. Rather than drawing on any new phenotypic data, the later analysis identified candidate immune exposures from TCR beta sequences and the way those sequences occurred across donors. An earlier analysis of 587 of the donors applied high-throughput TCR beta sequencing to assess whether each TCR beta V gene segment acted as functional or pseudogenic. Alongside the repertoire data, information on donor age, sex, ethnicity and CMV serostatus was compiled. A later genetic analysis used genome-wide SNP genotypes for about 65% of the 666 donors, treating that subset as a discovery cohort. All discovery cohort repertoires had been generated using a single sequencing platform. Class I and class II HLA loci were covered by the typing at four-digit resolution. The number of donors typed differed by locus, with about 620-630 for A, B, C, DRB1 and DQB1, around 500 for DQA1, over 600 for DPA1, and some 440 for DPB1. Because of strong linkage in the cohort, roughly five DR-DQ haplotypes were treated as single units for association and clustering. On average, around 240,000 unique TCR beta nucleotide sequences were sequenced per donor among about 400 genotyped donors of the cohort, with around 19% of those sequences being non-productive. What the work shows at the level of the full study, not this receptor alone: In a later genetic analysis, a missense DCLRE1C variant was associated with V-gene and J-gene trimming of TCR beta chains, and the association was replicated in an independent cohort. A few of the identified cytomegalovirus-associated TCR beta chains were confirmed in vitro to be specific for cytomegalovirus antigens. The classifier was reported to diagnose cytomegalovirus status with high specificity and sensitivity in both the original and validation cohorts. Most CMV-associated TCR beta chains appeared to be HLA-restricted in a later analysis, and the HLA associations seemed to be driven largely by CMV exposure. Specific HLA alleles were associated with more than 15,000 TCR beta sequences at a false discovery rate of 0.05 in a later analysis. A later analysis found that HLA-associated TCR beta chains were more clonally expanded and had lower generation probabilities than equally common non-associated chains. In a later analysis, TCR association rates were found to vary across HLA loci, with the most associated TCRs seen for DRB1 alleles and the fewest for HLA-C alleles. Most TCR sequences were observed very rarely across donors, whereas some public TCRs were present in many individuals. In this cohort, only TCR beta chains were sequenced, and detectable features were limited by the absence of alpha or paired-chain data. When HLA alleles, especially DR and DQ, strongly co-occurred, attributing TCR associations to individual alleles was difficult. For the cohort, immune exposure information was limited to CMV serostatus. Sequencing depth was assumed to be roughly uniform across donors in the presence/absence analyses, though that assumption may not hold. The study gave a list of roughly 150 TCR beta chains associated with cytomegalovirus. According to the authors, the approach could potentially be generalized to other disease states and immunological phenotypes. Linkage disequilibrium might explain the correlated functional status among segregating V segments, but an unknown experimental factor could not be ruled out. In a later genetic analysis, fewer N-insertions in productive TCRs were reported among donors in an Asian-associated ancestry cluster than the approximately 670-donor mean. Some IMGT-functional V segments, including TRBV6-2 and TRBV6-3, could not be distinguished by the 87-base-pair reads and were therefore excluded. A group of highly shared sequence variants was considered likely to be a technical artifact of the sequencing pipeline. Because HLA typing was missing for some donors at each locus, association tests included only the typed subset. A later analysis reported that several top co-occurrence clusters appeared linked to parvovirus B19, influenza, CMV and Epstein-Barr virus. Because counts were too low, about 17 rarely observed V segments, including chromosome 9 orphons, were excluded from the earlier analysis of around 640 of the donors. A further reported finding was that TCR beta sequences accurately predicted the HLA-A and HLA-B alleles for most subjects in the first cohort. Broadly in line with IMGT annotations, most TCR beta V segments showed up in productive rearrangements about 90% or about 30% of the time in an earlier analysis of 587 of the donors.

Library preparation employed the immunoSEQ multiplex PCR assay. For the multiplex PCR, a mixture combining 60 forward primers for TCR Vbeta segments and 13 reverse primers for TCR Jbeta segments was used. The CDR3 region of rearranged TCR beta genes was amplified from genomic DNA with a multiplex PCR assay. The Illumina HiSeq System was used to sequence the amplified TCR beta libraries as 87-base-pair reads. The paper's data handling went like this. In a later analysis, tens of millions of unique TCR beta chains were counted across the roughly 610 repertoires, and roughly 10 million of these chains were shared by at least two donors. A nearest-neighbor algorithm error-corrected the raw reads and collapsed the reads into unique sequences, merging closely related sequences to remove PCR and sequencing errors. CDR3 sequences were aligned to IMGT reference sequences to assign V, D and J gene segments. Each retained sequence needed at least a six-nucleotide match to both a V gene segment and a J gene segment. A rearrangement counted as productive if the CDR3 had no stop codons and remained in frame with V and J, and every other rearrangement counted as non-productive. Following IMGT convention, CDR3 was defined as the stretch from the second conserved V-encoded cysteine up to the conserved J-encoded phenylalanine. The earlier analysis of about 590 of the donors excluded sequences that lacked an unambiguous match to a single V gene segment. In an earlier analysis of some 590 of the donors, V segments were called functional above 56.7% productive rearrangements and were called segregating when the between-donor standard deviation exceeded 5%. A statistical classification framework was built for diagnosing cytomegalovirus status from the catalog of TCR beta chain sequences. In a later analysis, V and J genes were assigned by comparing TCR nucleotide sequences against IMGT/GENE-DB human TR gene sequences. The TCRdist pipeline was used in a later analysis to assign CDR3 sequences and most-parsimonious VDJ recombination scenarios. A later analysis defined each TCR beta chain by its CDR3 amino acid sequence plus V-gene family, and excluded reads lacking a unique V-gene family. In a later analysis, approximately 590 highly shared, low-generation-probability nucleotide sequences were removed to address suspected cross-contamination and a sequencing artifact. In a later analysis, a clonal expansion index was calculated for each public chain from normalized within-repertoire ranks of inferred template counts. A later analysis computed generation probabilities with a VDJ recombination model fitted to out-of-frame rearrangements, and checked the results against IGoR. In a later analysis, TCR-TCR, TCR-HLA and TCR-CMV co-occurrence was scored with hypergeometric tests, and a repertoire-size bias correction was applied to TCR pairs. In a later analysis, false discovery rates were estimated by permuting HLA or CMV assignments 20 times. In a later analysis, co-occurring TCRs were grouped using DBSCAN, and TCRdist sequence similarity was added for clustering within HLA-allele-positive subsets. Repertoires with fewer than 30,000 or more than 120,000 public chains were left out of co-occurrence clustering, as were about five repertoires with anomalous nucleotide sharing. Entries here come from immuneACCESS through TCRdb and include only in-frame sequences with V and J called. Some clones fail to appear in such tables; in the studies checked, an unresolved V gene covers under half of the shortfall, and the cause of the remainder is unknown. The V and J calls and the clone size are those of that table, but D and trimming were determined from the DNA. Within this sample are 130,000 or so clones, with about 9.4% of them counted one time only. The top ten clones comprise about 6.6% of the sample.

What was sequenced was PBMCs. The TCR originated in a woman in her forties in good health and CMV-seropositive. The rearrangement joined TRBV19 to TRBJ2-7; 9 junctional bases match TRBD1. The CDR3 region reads CASSGQGNDYEQYF. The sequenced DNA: TGTGCCAGTAGCGGACAGGGGAACGACTACGAGCAGTACTTC.